Sequencing of this T cell receptor beta chain was carried out in a study of T-cell reconstitution after alpha-beta-depleted transplantation in children. Findings of the study overall: After one year, T-cell counts and TCRbeta diversity mostly came from new T cells. The origin of alpha-beta T cells about two months after transplant was reportedly several hundred expanded graft clones. The origin of high day-60 TCRbeta diversity in some patients lay in surviving recipient T cells and thymic progenitors.

This clonotype occurred many times. No antigen is known for it. Using unique molecular identifiers, the investigators prepared the TCRbeta library. MiXCR was run by TCRdb on the PCR reads, yielding one entry per CDR3 protein. Of 250,000 to 300,000 distinct CDR3 sequences listed, roughly a tenth are singletons. This CDR3 has 12 amino acids. CDR1 LGHDT and CDR2 YNNKEL come from the germline V gene (reference sequence). Trimming pared 0 bases from V and 10 bases from J, leaving 8 bases between. This TCR was recovered from a boy younger than two with acute myeloid leukemia, due to receive a stem cell transplant. Specimen: PBMCs, collected before TCRalphabeta/CD19-depleted stem cell transplant. The chain joins TRBV3-1 to TRBJ2-3; the D is unclear. The CDR3 bases are TGTGCCAGCAGCCAAGACCCTCTGGCGCAGTATTTT. This codes for CASSQDPLAQYF.